This T cell receptor (beta chain) comes out of a study of human thymus T cells. Study-level results: Thymic and blood repertoires appeared to display a bias in their usage of V and J genes.

No fixed cell number was used; all available blood leukocytes supplied DNA. The data were produced by immunoSEQ multiplex PCR, yet TCRdb's version contains in-frame clones alone and is incomplete. Of tens of thousands of clones listed, 94% are singletons. V was pared by 0 bases and J by 6 bases, with 7 bases between. This CDR3 has 13 amino acids. Germline CDR1 reads SGDLS; CDR2 reads YYNGEE. Notes on this clone: Its cognate antigen is unknown.

The clonotype comes from a boy younger than two with a congenital heart defect but otherwise immunologically healthy. This rearrangement joins TRBV9 to TRBJ2-1; D might be TRBD2 (5 bases). The sample was blood. This CDR3 is CASSVGGPNEQFF. CDR3 DNA sequence: TGTGCCAGCAGCGTAGGAGGGCCCAATGAGCAGTTCTTC.